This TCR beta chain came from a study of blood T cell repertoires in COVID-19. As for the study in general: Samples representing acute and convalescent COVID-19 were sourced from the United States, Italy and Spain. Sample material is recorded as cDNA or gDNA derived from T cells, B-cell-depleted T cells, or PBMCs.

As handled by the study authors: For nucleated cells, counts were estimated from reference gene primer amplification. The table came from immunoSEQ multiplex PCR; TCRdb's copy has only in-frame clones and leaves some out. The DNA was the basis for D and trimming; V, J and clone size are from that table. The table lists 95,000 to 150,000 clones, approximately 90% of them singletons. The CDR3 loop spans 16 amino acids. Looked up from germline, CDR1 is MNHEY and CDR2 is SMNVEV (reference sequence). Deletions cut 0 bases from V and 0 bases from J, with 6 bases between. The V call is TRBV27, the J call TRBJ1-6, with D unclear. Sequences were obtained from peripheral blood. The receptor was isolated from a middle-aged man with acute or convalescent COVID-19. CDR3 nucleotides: TGTGCCAGCAGTTTATCCGCGAGCTCCTATAATTCACCCCTCCACTTT. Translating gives CASSLSASSYNSPLHF.